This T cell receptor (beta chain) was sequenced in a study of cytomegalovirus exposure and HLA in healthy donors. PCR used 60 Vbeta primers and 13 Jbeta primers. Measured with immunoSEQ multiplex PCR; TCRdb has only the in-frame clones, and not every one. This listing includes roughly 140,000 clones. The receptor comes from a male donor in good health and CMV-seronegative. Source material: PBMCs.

Written as DNA, the CDR3 is TGTGCCAGCTCACTATACTCAGAGACCCAGTACTTC. It is translated as CASSLYSETQYF. The V and J genes are TRBV18 and TRBJ2-5; D uncertain. Germline CDR1 and CDR2: KGHSH and LQKENI. The CDR3 is 12 amino acids. V lost 4 bases and J lost 4, with 7 bases in between.